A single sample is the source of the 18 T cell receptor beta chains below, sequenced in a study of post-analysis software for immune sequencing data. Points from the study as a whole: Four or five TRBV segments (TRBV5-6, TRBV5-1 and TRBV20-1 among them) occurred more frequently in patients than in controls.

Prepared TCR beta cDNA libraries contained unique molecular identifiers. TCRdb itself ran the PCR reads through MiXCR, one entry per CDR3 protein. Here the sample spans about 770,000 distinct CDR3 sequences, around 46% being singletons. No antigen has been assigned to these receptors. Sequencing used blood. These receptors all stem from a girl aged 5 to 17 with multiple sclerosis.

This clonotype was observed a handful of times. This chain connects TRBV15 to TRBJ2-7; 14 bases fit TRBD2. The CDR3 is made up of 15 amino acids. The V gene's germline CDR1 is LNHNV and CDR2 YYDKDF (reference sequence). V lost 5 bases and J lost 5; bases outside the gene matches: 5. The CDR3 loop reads CATSPGTSGRHEQYF. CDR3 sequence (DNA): TGTGCCACCAGCCCCGGGACTAGCGGGAGACACGAGCAGTACTTC.

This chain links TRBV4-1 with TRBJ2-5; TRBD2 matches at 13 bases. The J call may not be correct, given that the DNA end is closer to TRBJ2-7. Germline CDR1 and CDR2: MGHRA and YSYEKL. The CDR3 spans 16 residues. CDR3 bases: TGCGCCAGCAGCCTGGGACTAGCGGGAAGTCGGGACGAGCAGTACTTC. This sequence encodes CASSLGLAGSRDEQYF.

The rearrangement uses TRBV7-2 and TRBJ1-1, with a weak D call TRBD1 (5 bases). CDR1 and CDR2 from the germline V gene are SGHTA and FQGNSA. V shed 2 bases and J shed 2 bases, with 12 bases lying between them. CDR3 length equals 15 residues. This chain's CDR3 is CASSLLIDSNTEAFF. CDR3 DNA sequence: TGTGCCAGCAGCTTATTAATCGACAGCAACACTGAAGCTTTCTTT. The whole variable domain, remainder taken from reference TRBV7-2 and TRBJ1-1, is GAGVSQSPSNKVTEKGKDVELRCDPISGHTALYWYRQSLGQGLEFLIYFQGNSAPDKSGLPSDRFSAERTGGSVSTLTIQRTQQEDSAVYLCASSLLIDSNTEAFFGQGTRLTVV.

This chain's CDR3 is CASSQGDSPYEQYF. For the CDR3, the DNA is TGTGCCAGCAGCCAAGGGGACTCTCCCTACGAGCAGTACTTC. This rearrangement joins TRBV4-2 to TRBJ2-7, with D perhaps matching TRBD2 (6 bases). The CDR3 runs to 14 residues. V was cut by 1 base and J by 2 bases, with 9 bases left in between. Per germline, CDR1 LGHNA and CDR2 YNFKEQ.

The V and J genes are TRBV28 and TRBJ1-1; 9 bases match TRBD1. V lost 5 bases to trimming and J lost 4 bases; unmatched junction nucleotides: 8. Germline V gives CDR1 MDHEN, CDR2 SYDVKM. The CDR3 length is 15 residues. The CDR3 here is CASSPTGGRSTEAFF. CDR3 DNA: TGTGCCAGCAGTCCAACAGGGGGCCGGAGCACTGAAGCTTTCTTT.

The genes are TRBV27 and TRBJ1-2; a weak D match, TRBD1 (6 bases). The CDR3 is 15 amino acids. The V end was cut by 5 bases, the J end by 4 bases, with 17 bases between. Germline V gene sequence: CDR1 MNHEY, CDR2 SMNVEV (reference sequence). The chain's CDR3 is CASSRTGRILYGYTF. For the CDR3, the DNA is TGTGCCAGCAGTCGTACAGGGAGGATCCTCTATGGCTACACCTTC.

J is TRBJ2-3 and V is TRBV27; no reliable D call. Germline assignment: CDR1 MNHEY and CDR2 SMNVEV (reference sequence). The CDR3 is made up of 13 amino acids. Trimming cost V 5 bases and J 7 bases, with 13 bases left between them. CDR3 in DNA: TGTGCCAGCAGTGGAGATAGGGTCAATACGCAGTATTTT. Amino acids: CASSGDRVNTQYF.

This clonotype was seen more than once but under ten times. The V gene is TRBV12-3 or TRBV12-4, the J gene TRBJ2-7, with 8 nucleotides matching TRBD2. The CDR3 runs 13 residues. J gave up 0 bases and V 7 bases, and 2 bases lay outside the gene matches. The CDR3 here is CASTLAGSYEQYF. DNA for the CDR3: TGTGCCAGCACCCTAGCGGGCTCCTACGAGCAGTACTTC.

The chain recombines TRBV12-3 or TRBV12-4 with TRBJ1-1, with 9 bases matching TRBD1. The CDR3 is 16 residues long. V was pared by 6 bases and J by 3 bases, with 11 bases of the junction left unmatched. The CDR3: CASSPQGAAWYTEAFF. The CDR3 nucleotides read TGTGCCAGCAGCCCACAGGGGGCGGCGTGGTACACTGAAGCTTTCTTT.

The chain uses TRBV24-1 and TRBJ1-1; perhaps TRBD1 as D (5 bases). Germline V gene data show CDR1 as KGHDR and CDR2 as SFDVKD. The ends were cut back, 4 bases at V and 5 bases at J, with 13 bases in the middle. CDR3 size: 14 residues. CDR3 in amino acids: CATSERGLGTEAFF. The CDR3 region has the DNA TGTGCCACCAGTGAGCGGGGGTTGGGAACTGAAGCTTTCTTT.

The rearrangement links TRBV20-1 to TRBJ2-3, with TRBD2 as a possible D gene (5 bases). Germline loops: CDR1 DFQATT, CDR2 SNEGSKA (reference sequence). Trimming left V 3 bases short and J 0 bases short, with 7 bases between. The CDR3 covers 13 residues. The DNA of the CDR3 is TGCAGTGCTAGCGGGGATAGCACAGATACGCAGTATTTT. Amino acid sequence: CSASGDSTDTQYF.

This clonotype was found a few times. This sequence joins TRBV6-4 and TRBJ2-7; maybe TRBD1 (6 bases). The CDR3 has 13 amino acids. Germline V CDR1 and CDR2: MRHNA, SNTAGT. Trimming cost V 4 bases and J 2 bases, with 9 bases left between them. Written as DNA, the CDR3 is TGTGCCAGCAGTGGGACAGCTACCTACGAGCAGTACTTC. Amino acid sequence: CASSGTATYEQYF.

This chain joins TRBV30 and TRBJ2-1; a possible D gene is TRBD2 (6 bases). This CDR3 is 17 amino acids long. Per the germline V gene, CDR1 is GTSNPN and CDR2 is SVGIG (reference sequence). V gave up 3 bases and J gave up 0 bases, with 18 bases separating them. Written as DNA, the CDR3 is TGTGCCTGGAGAGTCCTCCTAGCGTCGAGCTCCTACAATGAGCAGTTCTTC. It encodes CAWRVLLASSSYNEQFF. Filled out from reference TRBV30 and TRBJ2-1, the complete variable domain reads SQTIHQWPATLVQPVGSPLSLECTVEGTSNPNLYWYRQAAGRGLQLLFYSVGIGQISSEVPQNLSASRPQDRQFILSSKKLLLSDSGFYLCAWRVLLASSSYNEQFFGPGTRLTVL.

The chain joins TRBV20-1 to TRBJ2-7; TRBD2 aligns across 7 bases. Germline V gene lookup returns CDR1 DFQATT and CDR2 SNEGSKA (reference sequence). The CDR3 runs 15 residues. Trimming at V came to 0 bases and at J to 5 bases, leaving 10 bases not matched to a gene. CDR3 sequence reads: CSARDAGVALNEQYF. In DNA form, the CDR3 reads TGCAGTGCTAGAGATGCGGGAGTTGCATTGAACGAGCAGTACTTC.

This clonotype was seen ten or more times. The CDR3 is CATSSPGASGRGEQFF. The CDR3 DNA sequence: TGTGCCACCAGTAGCCCGGGGGCTAGCGGGAGGGGTGAGCAGTTCTTC. V gene TRBV24-1 combines with J gene TRBJ2-1; TRBD2 matches 12 bases. CDR3 length equals 16 residues. Germline CDR1 is KGHDR and CDR2 is SFDVKD. The V segment lost 6 bases and the J segment 9 bases; nucleotides outside the gene matches: 11.

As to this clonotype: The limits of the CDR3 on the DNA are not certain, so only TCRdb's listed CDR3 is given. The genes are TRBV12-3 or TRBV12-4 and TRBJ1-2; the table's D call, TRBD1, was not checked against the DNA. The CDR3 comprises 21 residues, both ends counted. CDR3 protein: CASRLGQGRSFFGQGTSGYTF.

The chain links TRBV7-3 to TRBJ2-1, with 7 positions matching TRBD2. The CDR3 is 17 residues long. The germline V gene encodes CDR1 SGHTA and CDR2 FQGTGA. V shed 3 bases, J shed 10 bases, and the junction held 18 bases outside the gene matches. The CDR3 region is CASSFVGGSPNRGEQFF. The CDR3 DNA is TGTGCCAGCAGCTTCGTTGGCGGGAGCCCCAACCGCGGGGAGCAGTTCTTC.

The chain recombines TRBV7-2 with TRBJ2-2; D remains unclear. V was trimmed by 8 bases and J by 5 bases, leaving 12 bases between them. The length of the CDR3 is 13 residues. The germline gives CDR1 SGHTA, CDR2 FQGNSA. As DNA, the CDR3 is TGTGCCAGCTCCAGGACGGGTACCGGGGAGCTGTTTTTT. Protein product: CASSRTGTGELFF.